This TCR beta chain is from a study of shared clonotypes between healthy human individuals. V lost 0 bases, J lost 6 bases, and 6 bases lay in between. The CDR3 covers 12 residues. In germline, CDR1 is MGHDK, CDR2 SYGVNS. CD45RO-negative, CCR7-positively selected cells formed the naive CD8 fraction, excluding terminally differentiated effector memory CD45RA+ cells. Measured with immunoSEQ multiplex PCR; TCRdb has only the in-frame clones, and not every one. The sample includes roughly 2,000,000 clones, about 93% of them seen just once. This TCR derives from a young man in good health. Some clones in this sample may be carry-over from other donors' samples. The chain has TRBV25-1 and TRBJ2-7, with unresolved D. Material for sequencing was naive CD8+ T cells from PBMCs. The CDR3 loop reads CASSEYVGEQYF. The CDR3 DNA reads TGTGCCAGCAGTGAATATGTGGGCGAGCAGTACTTC.